The 25 T cell receptor beta chains in this list originate from one sample, sequenced in a study of blood T cell repertoires in COVID-19. Libraries were prepared by immunoSEQ multiplex PCR; TCRdb keeps only in-frame clonotypes and omits some of them. The sample lists approximately 170,000 clones; less than 85% were seen once. Sequencing input: PBMCs or T cells enriched from blood (not recorded which). The receptors stem from a woman aged 30 to 39 who had recovered from COVID-19.

The genes are TRBV7-9 and TRBJ1-4; 7 bases match TRBD1. Germline V gene sequence: CDR1 SEHNR, CDR2 FQNEAQ (reference sequence). The CDR3 is 13 residues long. The V segment lost 7 bases and the J segment 8 bases; nucleotides outside the gene matches: 7. In DNA, the CDR3 is TGTGCCAGCAACGGACAGGTCGGGGAAAAACTGTTTTTT. Translated: CASNGQVGEKLFF.

The chain combines TRBV5-4 with TRBJ2-6; a possible D gene is TRBD1 (7 bases). Germline assignment: CDR1 SGHNT and CDR2 YYREEE (reference sequence). Trimming stripped 4 bases from V and 2 bases from J, with 10 bases between. This CDR3 has 15 residues. The CDR3 loop reads CASSPGGTGANVLTF. Written as DNA, the CDR3 is TGTGCCAGCAGCCCAGGGGGGACTGGGGCCAACGTCCTGACTTTC.

This chain links TRBV12-3 or TRBV12-4 with TRBJ2-7, with 7 bases matching TRBD2. The V gene end was trimmed by 2 bases and the J gene end by 7 bases; junction bases not matched to a gene: 2. The CDR3 is made up of 12 amino acids. The CDR3 region is CASSLSSGEQYF. Written as DNA, the CDR3 is TGTGCCAGCAGTTTATCTAGCGGTGAGCAGTACTTC.

This chain uses TRBV3-1 (or the pseudogene TRBV3-2) with TRBJ2-4, with 9 positions matching TRBD2. CDR1 is LGHDT and CDR2 is YNNKEL in the germline V gene (reference sequence). V shed 0 bases and J 9 bases; nucleotides not matched to a gene: 15. The CDR3 length is 18 residues. The CDR3 region is CASSQESASGISRSIQYF. The CDR3 coding sequence is TGTGCCAGCAGCCAAGAGTCGGCTAGCGGGATCTCTCGAAGCATTCAGTACTTC.

The V call is TRBV28, the J call TRBJ1-2; no clear D. Germline-derived CDR1 and CDR2 are MDHEN and SYDVKM. The CDR3 has 13 residues. V was clipped by 7 bases and J by 2 bases, with 11 bases between them. The CDR3 loop reads CASMAVSNYGYTF. The CDR3 DNA reads TGTGCCAGCATGGCAGTTTCGAACTATGGCTACACCTTC.

V usage is TRBV6-5 and J usage is TRBJ2-1, with D possibly TRBD2 on 6 matching bases. In germline, CDR1 is MNHEY, CDR2 SVGAGI. The CDR3 has 13 residues. The V gene lost 8 bases and the J gene lost 0 bases, with 8 bases spanning the gap. The CDR3 DNA sequence: TGTGCCAGCCGGGGGAGCTCCTACAATGAGCAGTTCTTC. Translating gives CASRGSSYNEQFF.

This clone has more than one count but fewer than ten. V gene TRBV20-1 combines with J gene TRBJ2-1; TRBD2 might be the D (6 bases). V was trimmed by 3 bases and J by 0 bases, leaving 15 bases between them. CDR1 and CDR2 from the germline V gene are DFQATT and SNEGSKA (reference sequence). This CDR3 is built from 16 residues. CDR3 sequence: CSASRYGGSSYNEQFF. CDR3 sequence (DNA): TGCAGTGCTAGTCGATATGGGGGGAGCTCCTACAATGAGCAGTTCTTC.

The rearrangement links TRBV2 to TRBJ1-6, with 7 bases aligning to TRBD1. Losses at the gene ends were 7 bases for V and 4 bases for J; bases not matched to a gene: 4. The CDR3 is 14 residues long. Germline CDR1 reads SNHLY; CDR2 reads FYNNEI. The CDR3 DNA sequence: TGTGCCAGCAAGGACAGGCTGTATAATTCACCCCTCCACTTT. This translates into CASKDRLYNSPLHF.

This rearrangement joins TRBV18 to TRBJ2-6; perhaps TRBD2 as D (6 bases). V gave up 1 base and J gave up 2 bases, with 15 bases separating them. CDR1 and CDR2 from the germline V gene are KGHSH and LQKENI. This CDR3 spans 18 amino acids. The CDR3 reads CASSPLTLGGTGANVLTF. The CDR3 coding sequence is TGTGCCAGCTCACCACTGACCCTGGGAGGAACTGGGGCCAACGTCCTGACTTTC.

V usage is TRBV5-6 and J usage is TRBJ2-3, with 10 positions matching TRBD2. The V gene end was trimmed by 2 bases and the J gene end by 5 bases; junction bases not matched to a gene: 8. Germline V gives CDR1 SGHDT, CDR2 YYEEEE. The CDR3 is made up of 16 amino acids. CDR3 amino acids: CASSLIPSGSIDTQYF. The CDR3 DNA follows: TGTGCCAGCAGCTTAATCCCTAGCGGGAGTATAGATACGCAGTATTTT.

This clone was counted between two and nine times. The rearrangement uses TRBV19 and TRBJ2-2; the match to TRBD1 covers 8 bases. Trimming at V came to 4 bases and at J to 3 bases, leaving 4 bases not matched to a gene. Germline assignment: CDR1 LNHDA and CDR2 SQIVND (reference sequence). The CDR3 contains 15 residues. The CDR3 region is CASSRTGLYTGELFF. DNA of the CDR3: TGTGCCAGTAGTAGGACAGGGTTGTACACCGGGGAGCTGTTTTTT. The variable domain in full, with the rest retrieved from reference TRBV19 and TRBJ2-2, is DGGITQSPKYLFRKEGQNVTLSCEQNLNHDAMYWYRQDPGQGLRLIYYSQIVNDFQKGDIAEGYSVSREKKESFPLTVTSAQKNPTAFYLCASSRTGLYTGELFFGEGSRLTVL.

The chain carries TRBV12-3 or TRBV12-4 and TRBJ1-2; 8 nucleotides match TRBD1. This CDR3 is built from 13 residues. V lost 3 bases to trimming and J lost 6 bases; unmatched junction nucleotides: 3. CDR3 residues: CASSLTGADGYTF. Written as DNA, the CDR3 is TGTGCCAGCAGTTTGACAGGGGCGGATGGCTACACCTTC.

This clone was counted a single time. The chain joins TRBV28 to TRBJ2-5; 11 nucleotides line up with TRBD1. The CDR3 contains 14 residues. Germline V gene data show CDR1 as MDHEN and CDR2 as SYDVKM. V lost 3 bases to trimming and J lost 7 bases; unmatched junction nucleotides: 4. In nucleotides, the CDR3 is TGTGCCAGCAGTTTGGGGGGACAGGGGGGGACCCAGTACTTC. It yields the protein CASSLGGQGGTQYF. The complete variable domain, with remaining parts taken from reference TRBV28 and TRBJ2-5, reads DVKVTQSSRYLVKRTGEKVFLECVQDMDHENMFWYRQDPGLGLRLIYFSYDVKMKEKGDIPEGYSVSREKKERFSLILESASTNQTSMYLCASSLGGQGGTQYFGPGTRLLVL.

V usage is TRBV28 and J usage is TRBJ1-3; TRBD1 matches at 7 bases. Germline CDR1 reads MDHEN; CDR2 reads SYDVKM. The CDR3 runs 14 residues. Trimming took 6 bases from V and 2 from J; bases not matched to a gene: 4. The CDR3: CASSTTGPGNTIYF. CDR3 DNA sequence: TGTGCCAGCAGCACGACAGGGCCTGGAAACACCATATATTTT.

J is TRBJ2-1 and V is TRBV11-3; 16 bases line up with TRBD2. Germline V gene sequence: CDR1 SGHNT, CDR2 YENEEA. This CDR3 is built from 17 residues. The J segment lost 5 bases and the V segment lost 4 bases, leaving 5 bases of the junction unmatched. DNA for the CDR3: TGTGCCAGCAGCTCGGGACTAGCGGGAGGGTGGAACAATGAGCAGTTCTTC. Translated: CASSSGLAGGWNNEQFF.

The chain uses TRBV9 and TRBJ1-6, with TRBD1 as a possible D gene (5 bases). Germline assignment: CDR1 SGDLS and CDR2 YYNGEE. V lost 3 bases and J 10 bases, leaving 14 bases between the germline ends. The CDR3 runs to 14 residues. CDR3 DNA sequence: TGTGCCAGCAGCGCCTCCGGGGGGTCCTCACCCCTCCACTTT. Amino acids: CASSASGGSSPLHF.

The V gene is TRBV18, the J gene TRBJ2-2; D not resolved. Deletions cut 1 base from V and 5 bases from J, with 11 bases between. This CDR3 is built from 15 residues. Germline assignment: CDR1 KGHSH and CDR2 LQKENI. The CDR3 loop reads CASSPLDSRTGELFF. CDR3 in DNA: TGTGCCAGCTCACCACTCGATTCCCGGACCGGGGAGCTGTTTTTT. Full variable domain (missing parts from reference TRBV18 and TRBJ2-2): NAGVMQNPRHLVRRRGQEARLRCSPMKGHSHVYWYRQLPEEGLKFMVYLQKENIIDESGMPKERFSAEFPKEGPSILRIQQVVRGDSAAYFCASSPLDSRTGELFFGEGSRLTVL.

This clone was observed a single time. V and J are TRBV5-1 and TRBJ2-7, with D uncertain. The V gene's germline CDR1 is SGHRS and CDR2 YFSETQ. V shed 0 bases and J shed 0 bases, with 7 bases lying between them. The CDR3 length is 14 residues. The CDR3 loop reads CASSLAVNSYEQYF. The CDR3 nucleotides read TGCGCCAGCAGCTTGGCGGTGAACTCCTACGAGCAGTACTTC.

The rearrangement uses TRBV14 and TRBJ1-2; D may be TRBD1 (6 bases). This CDR3 contains 14 residues. V was trimmed by 2 bases and J by 8 bases, leaving 15 bases between them. Per germline, CDR1 SGHDN and CDR2 FVKESK. CDR3 coding DNA: TGTGCCAGCAGCCAACGCAGGGGCTTCTTCGGCTACACCTTC. Amino acids: CASSQRRGFFGYTF.

V is TRBV7-8 and J is TRBJ2-7; D perhaps matches TRBD1 (6 bases). This CDR3 is built from 14 residues. Germline CDR1 is SGHVS and CDR2 is FQNEAQ. Trimming left V 5 bases short and J 2 bases short, with 13 bases between. The chain's CDR3 is CASSTRQAPYEQYF. The CDR3 bases are TGTGCCAGCAGCACCCGACAGGCCCCCTACGAGCAGTACTTC.

This clone occurred once. V and J are TRBV5-4 and TRBJ1-1; no firm D call. V lost 2 bases to trimming and J lost 1 base, with 9 bases between them. Germline V gene lookup returns CDR1 SGHNT and CDR2 YYREEE (reference sequence). The CDR3 is 14 amino acids. As DNA, the CDR3 is TGTGCCAGCAGCTTACAACAGAGGAACACTGAAGCTTTCTTT. Its translation: CASSLQQRNTEAFF.

This clone has only a few counts. The chain uses TRBV19 and TRBJ2-2; D is perhaps TRBD1 (6 bases). Trimming removed 8 bases from V and 1 base from J, with 11 bases in between. CDR3 length: 14 residues. Per germline, CDR1 LNHDA and CDR2 SQIVND (reference sequence). The CDR3 loop reads CASRWGLNTGELFF. In DNA, the CDR3 is TGTGCCAGTCGGTGGGGGCTGAACACCGGGGAGCTGTTTTTT. Full variable domain (remainder filled in from reference TRBV19 and TRBJ2-2): DGGITQSPKYLFRKEGQNVTLSCEQNLNHDAMYWYRQDPGQGLRLIYYSQIVNDFQKGDIAEGYSVSREKKESFPLTVTSAQKNPTAFYLCASRWGLNTGELFFGEGSRLTVL.

The chain joins TRBV7-2 to TRBJ1-5; the D is unclear. CDR3 length: 16 amino acids. With 3 bases removed from V and 0 bases from J, the gap between germline ends came to 12 bases. Germline V lookup: CDR1 SGHTA, CDR2 FQGNSA. CDR3 sequence (DNA): TGTGCCAGCAGCTTTAGTTCACAGTATAGCAATCAGCCCCAGCATTTT. The encoded protein is CASSFSSQYSNQPQHF.

This clone was seen at least ten times. The chain uses TRBV2 and TRBJ2-7; tentatively, D is TRBD1 (5 bases). CDR1 SNHLY and CDR2 FYNNEI come from the germline V gene. The CDR3 spans 13 residues. V lost 5 bases and J lost 7, with 15 bases in between. CDR3 DNA sequence: TGTGCCAGCAGTTCAAGGGGCAGAGCAGAGCAGTACGTC. This sequence encodes CASSSRGRAEQYV.

This clone was counted once. The chain joins TRBV9 to TRBJ2-3; 10 bases line up with TRBD1. Germline assignment: CDR1 SGDLS and CDR2 YYNGEE. This CDR3 has 16 residues. V was clipped by 5 bases and J by 0 bases; unmatched bases: 6. The CDR3: CASRNPGQGSTDTQYF. In nucleotides, the CDR3 is TGTGCCAGCAGAAATCCGGGACAGGGGAGCACAGATACGCAGTATTTT. The full variable domain, with the rest looked up from reference TRBV9 and TRBJ2-3, is DSGVTQTPKHLITATGQRVTLRCSPRSGDLSVYWYQQSLDQGLQFLIQYYNGEERAKGNILERFSAQQFPDLHSELNLSSLELGDSALYFCASRNPGQGSTDTQYFGPGTRLTVL.